This T cell receptor beta chain was identified in a study of T cell responses to AZD1222 COVID-19 vaccine. The overall study: Second-dose groups at about 4 or about 12 weeks were pooled.

Study conclusions and caveats: Repertoires were collected only later (after the peak T cell response had occurred). Close to half of spike-specific TCRs reportedly recognize unmutated variant regions.

Germline CDR1 and CDR2: MNHNY and SVGAGI (reference sequence). This CDR3 contains 15 residues. V lost 5 bases to trimming and J lost 6 bases; unmatched junction nucleotides: 7. The method was immunoSEQ multiplex PCR; TCRdb's version includes in-frame clones alone and lacks a portion of them. Found here are some 130,000 clones, nearly 95% of them singletons; the top ten hold about 0.86%. This clone was seen only once. Its target is unknown. The chain carries TRBV6-6 and TRBJ1-5, with 10 bases identical to TRBD1. This specimen was peripheral blood, taken on day 0 of AZD1222 vaccination. The receptor was isolated from an adult in good health. CDR3 sequence (DNA): TGTGCCAGCAGTCCGACAGGGGGCTGGGGTCAGCCCCAGCATTTT. Translated: CASSPTGGWGQPQHF.